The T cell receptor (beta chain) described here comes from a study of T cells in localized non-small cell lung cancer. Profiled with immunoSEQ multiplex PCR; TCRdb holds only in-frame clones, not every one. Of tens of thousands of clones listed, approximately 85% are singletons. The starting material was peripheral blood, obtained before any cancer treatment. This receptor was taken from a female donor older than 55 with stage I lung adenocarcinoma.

In DNA, the CDR3 is TGTGCCAGCAGTTTCAACAATGAGCAGTTCTTC. Translated, it gives CASSFNNEQFF. The V and J genes are TRBV6-5 and TRBJ2-1; D not certain. The germline V gene encodes CDR1 MNHEY and CDR2 SVGAGI. V lost 4 bases and J lost 5, with 3 bases in between. CDR3 length: 11 amino acids.